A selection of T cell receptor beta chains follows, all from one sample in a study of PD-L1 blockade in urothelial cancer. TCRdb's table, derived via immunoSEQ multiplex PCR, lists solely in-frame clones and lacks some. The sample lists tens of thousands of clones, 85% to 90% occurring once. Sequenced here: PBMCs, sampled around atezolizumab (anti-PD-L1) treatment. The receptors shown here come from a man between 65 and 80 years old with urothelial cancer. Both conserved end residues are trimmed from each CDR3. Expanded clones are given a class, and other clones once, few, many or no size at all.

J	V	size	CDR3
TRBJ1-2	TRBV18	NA	ASSPGTDYGYT
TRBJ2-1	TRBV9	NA	ASSALAGGVYNEQF
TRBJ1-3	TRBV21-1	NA	AASDRGDFSGNTIY
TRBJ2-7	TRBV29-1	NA	SVSEYYEQY
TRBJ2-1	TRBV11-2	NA	ASRRPGLADNEQF
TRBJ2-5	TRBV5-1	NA	ATKQDTQETQY
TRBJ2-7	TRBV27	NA	ASRGLVGYYEQY
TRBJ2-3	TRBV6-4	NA	ASSLTSGRSDTQY
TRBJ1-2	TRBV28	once	ASSLTGNYGYT
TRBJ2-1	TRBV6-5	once	ASSYKGINEQF
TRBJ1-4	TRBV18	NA	ASSPGGGNEKLF
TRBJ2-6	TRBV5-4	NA	ASSGELKNVLT
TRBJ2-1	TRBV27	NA	ASSLSQGSEQF
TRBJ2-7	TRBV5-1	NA	ASSLSSRQGAEQY
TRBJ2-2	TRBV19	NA	ASRSGTSGRAANTGELF
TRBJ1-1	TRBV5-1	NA	ASSHGVEAF
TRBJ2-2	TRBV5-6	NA	ASSWGPSGRATDTGELF